The text below deals with one TCR beta chain. The time point denotes: pre-treatment sample, taken before nivolumab and TIL therapy. Germline CDR1 and CDR2: KGHDR and SFDVKD. The length of the CDR3 is 14 residues. V was clipped by 3 bases and J by 6 bases; unmatched bases: 5. The sample is drawn from a study of TIL therapy for anti-PD-1-resistant metastatic lung cancer. This was the immunoSEQ v3 assay. Method: immunoSEQ multiplex PCR; TCRdb's copy keeps in-frame clones and lacks some. Here the sample spans tens of thousands of clones, 70% to 90% being singletons. This sequence was found in a person between 25 and 80 years old with non-small cell lung cancer. The J gene is TRBJ2-7, the V gene TRBV24-1; 9 bases are a match to TRBD1. This sample comprised blood, obtained at baseline. In nucleotides, the CDR3 is TGTGCCACCAGTGATCGGACAGGGGTAGGCGAGCAGTACTTC. Its protein is CATSDRTGVGEQYF.